Below are 32 T cell receptor beta chains sequenced from a single sample in a study of blood T cell repertoires in COVID-19. The table came from immunoSEQ multiplex PCR; TCRdb's copy has only in-frame clones and leaves some out. The data show 45,000 to 60,000 clones, approximately 84% seen once. Sequenced material: peripheral blood. The origin of the receptors is a man aged 50-59 years with acute or convalescent COVID-19.

This chain links TRBV2 with TRBJ2-1, with 13 nucleotides matching TRBD2. CDR1 is SNHLY, CDR2 FYNNEI, per germline. The CDR3 sequence is 19 residues long. With V trimmed by 4 bases and J by 2 bases, 11 bases remained unmatched. The CDR3 nucleotides are TGTGCCAGCAGTGCCTTGGGACTAGCGGGAAACCCCGCCTACAATGAGCAGTTCTTC. Translating it yields CASSALGLAGNPAYNEQFF.

The chain is built from TRBV9 and TRBJ2-3; 8 bases map to TRBD2. The germline gives CDR1 SGDLS, CDR2 YYNGEE. V lost 4 bases, J lost 1 base, and 5 bases stayed unmatched. The CDR3 sequence is 15 residues long. The CDR3 sequence is CASSIYGGGTDTQYF. The CDR3 DNA sequence: TGTGCCAGCAGCATCTACGGGGGGGGCACAGATACGCAGTATTTT.

The chain couples TRBV7-2 to TRBJ1-2; D is undetermined. This CDR3 is built from 14 residues. Per germline, CDR1 SGHTA and CDR2 FQGNSA. Trimming took 1 base from V and 4 from J, leaving 10 bases between them. CDR3 region: CASSLGEGSYGYTF. The CDR3 DNA reads TGTGCCAGCAGCTTAGGGGAGGGTAGCTATGGCTACACCTTC.

V gene TRBV6-1 combines with J gene TRBJ2-3; 10 nucleotides line up with TRBD2. V shed 3 bases, J shed 5 bases, and the junction held 11 bases outside the gene matches. The CDR3 totals 17 residues. Germline V gene sequence: CDR1 MNHNS, CDR2 SASEGT. The CDR3 DNA sequence: TGTGCCAGCAGTGAGGTTCTAGCGGGAGCCGAGGGAGATACGCAGTATTTT. Translated: CASSEVLAGAEGDTQYF.

The chain couples TRBV12-3 or TRBV12-4 to TRBJ2-1, with TRBD2 as a possible D gene (5 bases). V was cut by 3 bases and J by 10 bases, with 10 bases left in between. The CDR3 covers 12 residues. The CDR3 nucleotides are TGTGCCAGCAGTTTTGGCTCGGGGGAGCAGTTCTTC. It encodes CASSFGSGEQFF.

This clone was detected only once. The chain joins TRBV2 to TRBJ2-7; D perhaps matches TRBD2 (6 bases). Germline assignment: CDR1 SNHLY and CDR2 FYNNEI. Trimming removed 6 bases from V and 3 bases from J, with 15 bases in between. The CDR3 runs 14 residues. Here the CDR3 reads CASRIGTQLYEQYF. The CDR3 DNA reads TGTGCCAGCAGGATAGGGACTCAGCTCTACGAGCAGTACTTC. The complete variable domain, with remaining parts taken from reference TRBV2 and TRBJ2-7, reads EPEVTQTPSHQVTQMGQEVILRCVPISNHLYFYWYRQILGQKVEFLVSFYNNEISEKSEIFDDQFSVERPDGSNFTLKIRSTKLEDSAMYFCASRIGTQLYEQYFGPGTRLTVT.

This clone appeared once. This rearrangement joins TRBV6-5 to TRBJ2-7; 9 nucleotides match TRBD2. Germline CDR1 and CDR2: MNHEY and SVGAGI. The J segment lost 5 bases and the V segment lost 6 bases, leaving 11 bases of the junction unmatched. The CDR3 extends over 15 amino acids. CDR3 sequence reads: CASRRAGTSFDEQYF. The CDR3 nucleotides read TGTGCCAGCAGGAGGGCCGGGACTAGCTTCGACGAGCAGTACTTC.

The chain uses TRBV12-3 or TRBV12-4 and TRBJ1-2; tentative D call: TRBD1 (5 bases). The length of the CDR3 is 13 residues. The V end was cut by 3 bases, the J end by 4 bases, with 9 bases between. The CDR3 is CASSLRGGYGYTF. The CDR3 coding sequence is TGTGCCAGCAGTTTGCGGGGGGGCTATGGCTACACCTTC.

The chain combines TRBV6-5 with TRBJ1-1; TRBD1 agrees at 8 bases. After removal of 8 bases from V and 4 bases from J, the junction contained 9 bases not matched to a gene. The germline V gene encodes CDR1 MNHEY and CDR2 SVGAGI. This CDR3 is 14 amino acids long. The CDR3 spells CASGGTGAFTEAFF. The CDR3 coding sequence is TGTGCCAGCGGCGGGACAGGAGCCTTCACTGAAGCTTTCTTT.

The rearrangement links TRBV3-1 (or the pseudogene TRBV3-2) to TRBJ1-5, with D possibly TRBD1 on 5 matching bases. The CDR3 has 16 residues. Germline V gene sequence: CDR1 LGHDT, CDR2 YNNKEL (reference sequence). Trimming removed 0 bases from V and 6 bases from J, with 15 bases in between. The CDR3 nucleotides read TGTGCCAGCAGCCAAGATTTGGGAGGGGTGGGTCAGCCCCAGCATTTT. Residues: CASSQDLGGVGQPQHF.

The chain has TRBV11-2 and TRBJ2-7, with 8 bases fitting TRBD1. The CDR3 is made up of 14 amino acids. CDR1 and CDR2 (germline): SGHAT, FQNNGV. The V and J ends lost 4 bases and 5 bases, in that order; junction bases with no gene match: 7. This CDR3 is CASSSLDRVHEQYF. The DNA of the CDR3 is TGTGCCAGCAGCTCCTTGGACAGGGTCCACGAGCAGTACTTC.

This clone was observed a single time. V usage is TRBV6-5 and J usage is TRBJ2-1, with TRBD2 as a possible D gene (6 bases). CDR3 size: 15 residues. Germline V CDR1 and CDR2: MNHEY, SVGAGI. Trimming removed 6 bases from V and 1 base from J, with 13 bases in between. This chain's CDR3 is CASSPRSGSYNEQFF. The CDR3 nucleotides read TGTGCCAGCAGCCCCAGAAGCGGGTCCTACAATGAGCAGTTCTTC.

The CDR3 region has the DNA TGTGCCAGCAGTGTGGCTCGGAGCGGCTACACCTTC. As protein: CASSVARSGYTF. The J gene is TRBJ1-2, the V gene TRBV2; D call uncertain. V was pared by 4 bases and J by 8 bases, with 11 bases between. Germline V gene sequence: CDR1 SNHLY, CDR2 FYNNEI. The length of the CDR3 is 12 residues.

The genes are TRBV18 and TRBJ2-6, with D possibly being TRBD2 (6 bases). Germline V gene data show CDR1 as KGHSH and CDR2 as LQKENI. The CDR3 covers 14 residues. Trimming removed 5 bases from V and 1 base from J, with 6 bases in between. CDR3 DNA sequence: TGTGCCAGCTCAGGAGGGTCTGGGGCCAACGTCCTGACTTTC. Amino acid sequence: CASSGGSGANVLTF.

The CDR3 nucleotides read TGTGCCAGCAGCCAAGCCCAGGGGGCCTACGAGCAGTACTTC. Encoded protein: CASSQAQGAYEQYF. The chain carries TRBV14 and TRBJ2-7; 7 positions agree with TRBD1. Germline V gene sequence: CDR1 SGHDN, CDR2 FVKESK. The CDR3 loop spans 14 amino acids. The J segment lost 2 bases and the V segment lost 1 base, leaving 2 bases of the junction unmatched.

This chain links TRBV6-1 with TRBJ1-6; tentative D call: TRBD1 (5 bases). Trimming took off 5 bases at V and 8 bases at J, with 16 bases between the two ends. The germline V gene has CDR1 MNHNS and CDR2 SASEGT. The CDR3 contains 15 residues. This chain's CDR3 is CASSLAGGDDSPLHF. As DNA, the CDR3 is TGTGCCAGCAGTTTAGCCGGAGGGGACGATTCACCCCTCCACTTT.

The V gene is TRBV6-5, the J gene TRBJ1-2; no firm D call. The germline V gene has CDR1 MNHEY and CDR2 SVGAGI. CDR3 length: 15 residues. Trimming shortened V by 6 bases and J by 0 bases, and 14 bases separated the two germline ends. In DNA form, the CDR3 reads TGTGCCAGCAGAGAGTTACTCGTTTCTAACTATGGCTACACCTTC. It specifies CASRELLVSNYGYTF.

A few counts support this clone. This chain joins TRBV11-2 and TRBJ1-3; no reliable D call. Per the germline V gene, CDR1 is SGHAT and CDR2 is FQNNGV. The CDR3 consists of 12 residues. The V end was cut by 5 bases, the J end by 2 bases, with 4 bases between. This CDR3 reads CASSPTGNTIYF. The CDR3 coding sequence is TGTGCCAGCAGCCCCACTGGAAACACCATATATTTT.

The chain links TRBV6-5 to TRBJ2-1, with TRBD2 matching over 8 bases. This CDR3 comprises 14 residues. J gave up 9 bases and V 7 bases, and 11 bases lay outside the gene matches. CDR1 is MNHEY, CDR2 SVGAGI, per germline. In DNA form, the CDR3 reads TGTGCCAGCAACACCGGGAGGGGCGGAGGTGAGCAGTTCTTC. It translates to CASNTGRGGGEQFF.

DNA of the CDR3: TGTGCCAGCAGTTTCCGGACAGGTGTATACACTGAAGCTTTCTTT. This sequence encodes CASSFRTGVYTEAFF. The genes are TRBV27 and TRBJ1-1; 7 bases fit TRBD1. V shed 3 bases and J 3 bases; nucleotides not matched to a gene: 7. This CDR3 has 15 residues. Germline V gene data show CDR1 as MNHEY and CDR2 as SMNVEV (reference sequence).

The rearrangement links TRBV7-3 to TRBJ2-1; the D gene is possibly TRBD2 (5 bases). The CDR3 spans 16 residues. V lost 5 bases to trimming and J lost 7 bases, with 21 bases between them. CDR1 and CDR2 (germline): SGHTA, FQGTGA. The CDR3 DNA follows: TGTGCCAGCAGCACACTCGGGCTCCCCGGGGAGAATGAGCAGTTCTTC. It codes for CASSTLGLPGENEQFF.

The V gene is TRBV20-1, the J gene TRBJ2-7; possible D gene TRBD2, 5 bases. V gave up 3 bases and J gave up 1 base, with 13 bases separating them. From germline, CDR1 is DFQATT and CDR2 SNEGSKA (reference sequence). The CDR3 covers 14 residues. This chain's CDR3 is CSASPSGRSYEQYF. The CDR3 DNA is TGCAGTGCTAGTCCCAGCGGTAGATCCTACGAGCAGTACTTC.

The V call is TRBV28, the J call TRBJ1-1; TRBD1 is a possible D gene (6 bases). V gave up 3 bases and J gave up 0 bases, with 14 bases separating them. This CDR3 contains 16 residues. Per germline, CDR1 MDHEN and CDR2 SYDVKM. CDR3 sequence reads: CASSLIQGPMNTEAFF. CDR3 DNA sequence: TGTGCCAGCAGTTTGATCCAGGGGCCGATGAACACTGAAGCTTTCTTT.

The rearrangement links TRBV7-2 to TRBJ2-2, with 9 bases fitting TRBD2. J gave up 4 bases and V 6 bases, and 18 bases lay outside the gene matches. The CDR3 loop spans 19 amino acids. Per the germline V gene, CDR1 is SGHTA and CDR2 is FQGNSA. The CDR3 reads CASRYRASREGRGTGELFF. The CDR3, as DNA: TGTGCCAGCAGGTATAGGGCGTCGCGGGAGGGCCGCGGCACCGGGGAGCTGTTTTTT.

This clone was picked up one time. CDR3 nucleotides: TGTGCCAGCAGCGGACAGGGGATGGGCACTGAAGCTTTCTTT. This gives the protein CASSGQGMGTEAFF. The chain employs TRBV6-5 and TRBJ1-1; 9 bases are shared with TRBD1. This CDR3 has 14 amino acids. J was trimmed by 4 bases and V by 6 bases; bases with no gene match: 6. CDR1 and CDR2 from the germline V gene are MNHEY and SVGAGI.

This clone appeared a single time. This sequence joins TRBV5-1 and TRBJ2-7; D may be TRBD1 (6 bases). CDR1 and CDR2 from the germline V gene are SGHRS and YFSETQ. The CDR3 is 14 amino acids. Trimming took off 1 base at V and 2 bases at J, with 10 bases between the two ends. CDR3 nucleotide sequence: TGCGCCAGCAGCTTGACGACAGGCGCCTACGAGCAGTACTTC. This codes for CASSLTTGAYEQYF.

This sequence joins TRBV27 and TRBJ1-4; a possible D gene is TRBD1 (5 bases). Germline loops: CDR1 MNHEY, CDR2 SMNVEV (reference sequence). The ends were cut back, 7 bases at V and 2 bases at J, with 11 bases in the middle. The CDR3 sequence is 14 residues long. CDR3 DNA sequence: TGTGCCAGCAAACAGGTGCTGACTAATGAAAAACTGTTTTTT. This encodes CASKQVLTNEKLFF.

The chain joins TRBV19 to TRBJ1-6, with D possibly matching TRBD1 (5 bases). The CDR3 runs to 14 residues. CDR1 is LNHDA, CDR2 SQIVND, per germline (reference sequence). V gave up 3 bases and J gave up 5 bases, with 8 bases separating them. CDR3 coding DNA: TGTGCCAGTAGTATTTCAGGGAATAATTCACCCCTCCACTTT. It encodes CASSISGNNSPLHF.

This clone was recorded only once. The chain couples TRBV7-6 to TRBJ2-5; TRBD1 agrees at 9 bases. The CDR3 consists of 16 residues. Germline V gives CDR1 SGHVS, CDR2 FNYEAQ. Germline trimming cut 4 bases from V and 1 base from J; bases unmatched to any gene: 7. CDR3 sequence (DNA): TGTGCCAGCAGCTCCGGACAGGGGAGGGGCCAAGAGACCCAGTACTTC. Its translation: CASSSGQGRGQETQYF.

The J gene is TRBJ2-7, the V gene TRBV4-1; the D gene is possibly TRBD2 (7 bases). The CDR3 is made up of 17 amino acids. Between the trimmed V and J ends, which lost 0 bases and 0 bases, there was a span of 15 bases. CDR1 is MGHRA, CDR2 YSYEKL, per germline. The chain's CDR3 is CASSQDGGLAASYEQYF. For the CDR3, the DNA is TGCGCCAGCAGCCAAGATGGGGGGCTAGCGGCCTCCTACGAGCAGTACTTC.

J is TRBJ1-2 and V is TRBV6-1; the match to TRBD1 covers 7 bases. The V gene's germline CDR1 is MNHNS and CDR2 SASEGT. The CDR3 runs 15 residues. The V gene end was trimmed by 1 base and the J gene end by 8 bases; junction bases not matched to a gene: 10. CDR3 residues: CASSEVLGQERGYTF. CDR3 sequence (DNA): TGTGCCAGCAGTGAAGTGTTAGGACAGGAGAGAGGCTACACCTTC.

J is TRBJ1-1 and V is TRBV7-2, with 9 bases identical to TRBD1. The CDR3 extends over 16 amino acids. V was clipped by 5 bases and J by 11 bases; unmatched bases: 18. The germline gives CDR1 SGHTA, CDR2 FQGNSA. The CDR3 loop reads CASSPHATGTGSYAFF. CDR3 nucleotide sequence: TGTGCCAGCAGCCCGCATGCTACCGGGACAGGGTCTTATGCTTTCTTT.